This entry lists 20 T cell receptor beta chains sequenced from one sample in a study of T cell repertoires in cytomegalovirus infection. From the reads, TCRdb called clonotypes with MiXCR, one entry per CDR3 protein. The table shows 300,000 to 450,000 distinct CDR3 sequences, with around a sixth occurring only once. Sequencing was done on a sample of PBMCs. All receptors come from a human donor in good health (CMV status not recorded). Some clones in this sample may be carry-over from other donors' samples.

There are many counts of this clonotype. The rearrangement links TRBV4-3 to TRBJ2-7; possibly TRBD2 for D (6 bases). The length of the CDR3 is 15 residues. Germline V gene sequence: CDR1 LGHNA, CDR2 YSLEER. Trimming stripped 0 bases from V and 4 bases from J, with 13 bases between. In DNA, the CDR3 is TGCGCCAGCAGCCAAGATACCGGGGGTGGGTACGAGCAGTACTTC. Protein product: CASSQDTGGGYEQYF.

This clonotype has a count of ten or more. The J gene is TRBJ1-5, the V gene TRBV6-1; D not resolved. The CDR3 is made up of 15 amino acids. Germline loops: CDR1 MNHNS, CDR2 SASEGT. V was clipped by 5 bases and J by 5 bases, with 16 bases between them. In nucleotides, the CDR3 is TGTGCCAGCAGTTATCTTGAAAGGGAGGATCAGCCCCAGCATTTT. Translated, it gives CASSYLEREDQPQHF.

The rearrangement joins TRBV11-2 to TRBJ1-2; D remains ambiguous. Germline V gene lookup returns CDR1 SGHAT and CDR2 FQNNGV. CDR3 size: 14 residues. Trimming took 4 bases from V and 4 from J, leaving 13 bases between them. CDR3 loop: CASSSMGGSYGYTF. Written as DNA, the CDR3 is TGTGCCAGCAGCTCCATGGGTGGGAGCTATGGCTACACCTTC.

The sample holds a few counts of this clonotype. A much larger clone lies a single base off, so this may be a read error. The chain combines TRBV7-9 with TRBJ1-1; perhaps TRBD1 as D (6 bases). V was clipped by 2 bases and J by 1 base, with 8 bases between them. Germline V CDR1 and CDR2: SEHNR, FQNEAQ (reference sequence). The CDR3 covers 14 residues. In DNA form, the CDR3 reads TGTGCCAGCAGCTTATCGACAGGGAACACTGAAGCTTTCTTT. The encoded protein is CASSLSTGNTEAFF.

This clonotype was counted a few times. The genes are TRBV7-2 and TRBJ2-1, with 8 bases lining up with TRBD1. The germline CDR1 and CDR2 sequences are SGHTA and FQGNSA. Unmatched junction bases numbered 7, after V lost 4 bases and J lost 5 bases. The CDR3 sequence is 15 residues long. The CDR3 loop is CASSSRTGKDNEQFF. CDR3 DNA sequence: TGTGCCAGCAGCTCCCGGACAGGGAAAGACAATGAGCAGTTCTTC.

V usage is TRBV27 and J usage is TRBJ2-4; D unclear. Germline-derived CDR1 and CDR2 are MNHEY and SMNVEV (reference sequence). This CDR3 comprises 9 residues. V was shortened by 5 bases and J by 16 bases, with 9 bases between the two germline ends. CDR3: CASSPVGYF. For the CDR3, the DNA is TGTGCCAGCAGTCCAGTAGGATACTTC.

The J gene is TRBJ2-7, the V gene TRBV7-2; 9 nucleotides match TRBD2. After removal of 5 bases from V and 4 bases from J, the junction contained 9 bases not matched to a gene. CDR1 is SGHTA and CDR2 is FQGNSA in the germline V gene. The length of the CDR3 is 15 residues. CDR3 coding DNA: TGTGCCAGCAGCGGTGGGGGGACTAGCAATTACGAGCAGTACTTC. Translating gives CASSGGGTSNYEQYF.

This clonotype came up many times. This chain links TRBV7-8 with TRBJ2-1, with D possibly being TRBD2 (6 bases). CDR3 length equals 17 residues. V lost 0 bases and J 0 bases, leaving 12 bases between the germline ends. CDR1 and CDR2 (germline): SGHVS, FQNEAQ. The CDR3 DNA follows: TGTGCCAGCAGCTTAGCCCTAACTAGCAGCTCCTACAATGAGCAGTTCTTC. It codes for CASSLALTSSSYNEQFF.

The chain has TRBV7-2 and TRBJ1-2, with D perhaps matching TRBD1 (6 bases). The germline V gene has CDR1 SGHTA and CDR2 FQGNSA. V gave up 6 bases and J gave up 4 bases, with 18 bases separating them. The CDR3 has 15 amino acids. In DNA form, the CDR3 reads TGTGCCAGCAGATTCCTTGAGGGGGGTAGCTATGGCTACACCTTC. This translates into CASRFLEGGSYGYTF.

V is TRBV23-1 and J is TRBJ2-7; no definite D call. TRBV23-1 is annotated as an ORF whose role is uncertain. The CDR3 totals 15 residues. The germline V and J ends were trimmed by 4 bases and 4 bases, with 17 bases remaining between them. CDR3 bases: TGCGCCAGCAGTCCGCCCGGATCCCCCCAATACGAGCAGTACTTC. Translation gives CASSPPGSPQYEQYF.

Ten or more counts support this clonotype. V is TRBV12-5 and J is TRBJ2-7; D is ambiguous. CDR1 is LGHNT, CDR2 FRNRAP, per germline. This CDR3 is built from 16 residues. V lost 0 bases and J 7 bases, leaving 19 bases between the germline ends. The CDR3, as DNA: TGTGCTAGTGGTTTGGTACTCGGGCAGCCAGGCTCAGAGCAGTACTTC. It yields the protein CASGLVLGQPGSEQYF.

The chain joins TRBV18 to TRBJ2-3; 7 bases agree with TRBD2. V shed 1 base and J 4 bases; nucleotides not matched to a gene: 5. This CDR3 has 15 residues. Looked up from germline, CDR1 is KGHSH and CDR2 is LQKENI. CDR3 residues: CASSPLAGVADTQYF. The CDR3 DNA reads as TGTGCCAGCTCACCACTCGCGGGAGTCGCAGATACGCAGTATTTT.

This clonotype appeared a few times. The rearrangement joins TRBV20-1 to TRBJ2-5, with D maybe TRBD1 (5 bases). V lost 5 bases and J 4 bases, leaving 8 bases between the germline ends. The CDR3 extends over 11 amino acids. Germline lookup yields CDR1 DFQATT and CDR2 SNEGSKA (reference sequence). The CDR3: CSAFQGETQYF. In DNA, the CDR3 is TGCAGTGCTTTCCAGGGAGAGACCCAGTACTTC.

This clonotype showed up many times. The genes are TRBV5-6 and TRBJ2-5; no firm D call. CDR1 and CDR2 (germline): SGHDT, YYEEEE. V was clipped by 0 bases and J by 6 bases, with 9 bases between them. The length of the CDR3 is 13 residues. The CDR3 DNA follows: TGTGCCAGCAGCTTGGTCGGCACCAAGACCCAGTACTTC. This encodes CASSLVGTKTQYF.

This clonotype occurred many times. The CDR3 DNA reads TGTGCCAGCAGGGACGGACAGGCGCCGTTCTTC. Protein: CASRDGQAPFF. The chain has TRBV7-8 and TRBJ2-1; 7 nucleotides align to TRBD1. The CDR3 runs to 11 residues. Germline-derived CDR1 and CDR2 are SGHVS and FQNEAQ. The J segment lost 15 bases and the V segment lost 6 bases, leaving 8 bases of the junction unmatched.

This clonotype was observed a few times. Here the CDR3 reads CATRRLADHNEQFF. CDR3 DNA: TGTGCCACCCGGAGACTAGCGGATCACAATGAGCAGTTCTTC. The rearrangement joins TRBV10-3 to TRBJ2-1; 9 bases line up with TRBD2. The CDR3 loop spans 14 amino acids. Germline V CDR1 and CDR2: ENHRY, SYGVKD. J gave up 5 bases and V 10 bases, and 9 bases lay outside the gene matches.

This clonotype was seen many times. The chain uses TRBV7-9 and TRBJ2-3, with D tentatively TRBD1 (5 bases). Germline values: CDR1 SEHNR, CDR2 FQNEAQ (reference sequence). The germline V and J ends were trimmed by 3 bases and 6 bases, with 19 bases remaining between them. The CDR3 is 16 residues long. For the CDR3, the DNA is TGTGCCAGCAGCTTTCCGAGGTCTTCTAAGGGGGATACGCAGTATTTT. Its translation: CASSFPRSSKGDTQYF.

This clonotype was seen more than once but under ten times. J is TRBJ2-5 and V is TRBV12-3 or TRBV12-4, with TRBD2 matching 16 bases. This CDR3 has 19 amino acids. V lost 5 bases, J lost 4 bases, and 13 bases stayed unmatched. In DNA, the CDR3 is TGTGCCAGCAGTCCGGGACTAGCGGGGGGGCAGATCAACACAGAGACCCAGTACTTC. It is translated as CASSPGLAGGQINTETQYF.

This clonotype was observed a few times. This chain uses TRBV2 with TRBJ2-3; D gene unclear. The CDR3 is 13 residues long. The V end lost 7 bases, the J end lost 6 bases, and 14 bases lay between the germline ends. CDR1 and CDR2 from the germline V gene are SNHLY and FYNNEI. The DNA of the CDR3 is TGTGCCAGCAACACGAGCCCCCGTGATACGCAGTATTTT. Translation: CASNTSPRDTQYF.

The V call is TRBV7-2, the J call TRBJ2-2, with a possible D match to TRBD1 (6 bases). V lost 3 bases and J lost 1, with 15 bases in between. The germline V gene encodes CDR1 SGHTA and CDR2 FQGNSA. The CDR3 has 17 amino acids. The CDR3 spells CASSLTGGRQNTGELFF. CDR3 sequence (DNA): TGTGCCAGCAGCTTGACAGGCGGTCGCCAGAACACCGGGGAGCTGTTTTTT.